The sequence of this TCR beta chain was determined in a study of shared clonotypes between healthy human individuals. Study information: Three plates each covered CD4 naive and memory; CD8 naive two, CD8 memory one. Findings and caveats of the study: Clonotype sharing among donors was expected to depend on sequencing depth. Clonotypes that were shared across a handful of donors made up approximately 5.1% of naive CD4 clonotypes.

The CDR3 totals 15 residues. The V end was cut by 3 bases, the J end by 7 bases, with 19 bases between. Germline values: CDR1 MGHRA, CDR2 YSYEKL. Of note for this clone: Its cognate antigen is unknown.

Once extracted for a subset, genomic DNA was divided evenly among several immunoSEQ plates. Assay used: immunoSEQ multiplex PCR; TCRdb lists only in-frame clones, some missing. The data contain about a million clones, about three quarters of them singletons. This chain joins TRBV4-1 and TRBJ2-7, with D perhaps TRBD1 or TRBD2 (5 bases each). Input material: memory CD4+ T cells sorted from blood. The subset denotes: CD45RA-negative fraction. This clonotype originated in a man between 18 and 35 years old in good health. CDR3 DNA sequence: TGCGCCAGCAGCCAGGTCAGGTCGTGGGGGTGGGAGCAGTACTTC. Its translation is CASSQVRSWGWEQYF.